The clone carrying this TCR beta chain was seen only a few times. The antigen remains undetermined. This sample stems from a study of T cell repertoires in cytomegalovirus infection. As for the study in general: Shared public TCR beta signatures pointed to both CMV infection and a matching HLA type. Study findings and constraints: Dominant in the ex vivo response were TCR beta clonotypes restricted by HLA-C and specific for CMV.

V lost 5 bases to trimming and J lost 5 bases; unmatched junction nucleotides: 8. The CDR3 runs to 15 residues. Germline CDR1 reads LNHDA; CDR2 reads SQIVND (reference sequence). TCRdb re-called the reads with MiXCR, one entry per CDR3 protein. The data show roughly 800,000 distinct CDR3 sequences, with about 29% seen just once and less than 15% held by the top ten. The V and J genes are TRBV19 and TRBJ2-1; 8 bases line up with TRBD1. This TCR was sampled from a human donor in good health (CMV status not recorded). Some clones in this sample may be carry-over from other donors' samples. The sequencing here drew on cultured CD8+ T cells from PBMCs, taken from culture after CMV antigen stimulation. This chain's CDR3 is CASSFPGTGHNEQFF. In DNA, the CDR3 is TGTGCCAGTAGTTTCCCCGGGACAGGCCACAATGAGCAGTTCTTC.